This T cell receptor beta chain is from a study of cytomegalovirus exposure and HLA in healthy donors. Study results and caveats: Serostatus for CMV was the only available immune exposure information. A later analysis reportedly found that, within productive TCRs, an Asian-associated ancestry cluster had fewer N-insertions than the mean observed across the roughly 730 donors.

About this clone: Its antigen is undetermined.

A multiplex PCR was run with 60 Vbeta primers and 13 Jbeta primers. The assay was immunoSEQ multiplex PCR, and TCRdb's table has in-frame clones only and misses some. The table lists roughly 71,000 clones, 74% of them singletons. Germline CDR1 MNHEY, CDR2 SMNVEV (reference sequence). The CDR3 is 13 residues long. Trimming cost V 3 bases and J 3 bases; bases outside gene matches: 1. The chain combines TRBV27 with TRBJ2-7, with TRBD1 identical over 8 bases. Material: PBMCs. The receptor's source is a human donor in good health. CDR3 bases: TGTGCCAGCAGTTTCGGACAGGGCTACGAGCAGTACTTC. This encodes CASSFGQGYEQYF.